Each of the 10 T cell receptor beta chains below was sequenced from the same sample in a study of blood T cell repertoires in COVID-19. The repertoire was sequenced with immunoSEQ multiplex PCR; TCRdb's copy has only in-frame clones and lacks some. The data show 150,000 to 200,000 clones, approximately 87% seen once. Source material: peripheral blood. The receptors were sampled from a man younger than 35 with active or convalescent COVID-19.

The V call is TRBV18, the J call TRBJ2-7; tentatively, D is TRBD2 (6 bases). Per germline, CDR1 KGHSH and CDR2 LQKENI. V was trimmed by 2 bases and J by 3 bases, leaving 11 bases between them. This CDR3 has 14 residues. CDR3 nucleotides: TGTGCCAGCTCACCATCCGGGACTCTCTACGAGCAGTACTTC. It yields the protein CASSPSGTLYEQYF.

DNA for the CDR3: TGTGCCAGCACCCTAGGACAGGCGAACACTGAAGCTTTCTTT. This encodes CASTLGQANTEAFF. The V call is TRBV7-9, the J call TRBJ1-1; 7 nucleotides line up with TRBD1. V lost 7 bases and J lost 1; bases outside the gene matches: 6. The CDR3 extends over 14 amino acids. Germline loops: CDR1 SEHNR, CDR2 FQNEAQ (reference sequence).

CDR3 bases: TGTGCCAGCAGTTTACTTAGAGGCCAGCCCCAGCATTTT. This encodes CASSLLRGQPQHF. The rearrangement joins TRBV28 to TRBJ1-5; D is unresolved. Germline loops: CDR1 MDHEN, CDR2 SYDVKM. Trimming removed 2 bases from V and 7 bases from J, with 9 bases in between. The CDR3 has 13 amino acids.

This rearrangement joins TRBV11-2 to TRBJ2-4; 9 bases match TRBD2. Germline CDR1 and CDR2: SGHAT and FQNNGV. The CDR3 totals 17 residues. V shed 3 bases, J shed 0 bases, and the junction held 6 bases outside the gene matches. In DNA form, the CDR3 reads TGTGCCAGCAGCTTCGCCCGGACTAGCGTAGCCAAAAACATTCAGTACTTC. Protein sequence: CASSFARTSVAKNIQYF.

The chain carries TRBV29-1 and TRBJ1-1; D call uncertain. From germline, CDR1 is SQVTM and CDR2 ANQGSEA. Trimming removed 4 bases from V and 0 bases from J, with 6 bases in between. The CDR3 sequence is 12 residues long. CDR3 DNA sequence: TGCAGCGTTGCCCTAATGAACACTGAAGCTTTCTTT. Translating it yields CSVALMNTEAFF.

The chain uses TRBV28 and TRBJ1-5; the D gene is possibly TRBD1 (6 bases). V gave up 5 bases and J gave up 3 bases, with 11 bases separating them. This CDR3 has 14 residues. The germline gives CDR1 MDHEN, CDR2 SYDVKM. The DNA for the CDR3 is TGTGCCAGCAGTCCGGACAGTTACAATCAGCCCCAGCATTTT. This codes for CASSPDSYNQPQHF.

The rearrangement links TRBV20-1 to TRBJ2-7; 7 bases line up with TRBD2. This CDR3 comprises 11 residues. From germline, CDR1 is DFQATT and CDR2 SNEGSKA (reference sequence). V was clipped by 6 bases and J by 4 bases; unmatched bases: 3. The CDR3 here is CSARGVYEQYF. The CDR3 region has the DNA TGCAGTGCCCGGGGGGTATACGAGCAGTACTTC.

The J gene is TRBJ2-5, the V gene TRBV5-8, with D perhaps TRBD2 (6 bases). The germline gives CDR1 SGHTS, CDR2 YDEGEE. This CDR3 has 13 residues. Trimming removed 2 bases at V and 3 bases at J, with 8 bases between. CDR3 coding DNA: TGTGCCAGCAGCTTCGAGCGGGAAGAGACCCAGTACTTC. Protein: CASSFEREETQYF.

This chain connects TRBV6-2 or TRBV6-3 to TRBJ2-7, with no clear D. V was clipped by 5 bases and J by 2 bases, with 10 bases between them. This CDR3 has 13 amino acids. CDR1 and CDR2 from the germline V gene are MNHEY and SVGEGT. The CDR3 loop is CASSTTVPYEQYV. DNA for the CDR3: TGTGCCAGCAGTACGACTGTACCCTACGAGCAGTACGTC.

V usage is TRBV27 and J usage is TRBJ1-2; D is possibly TRBD1 (5 bases). Trimming cost V 6 bases and J 8 bases, with 22 bases left between them. The CDR3 is 15 amino acids. Germline lookup yields CDR1 MNHEY and CDR2 SMNVEV (reference sequence). The CDR3 is CASRLSGDASRGYTF. The DNA for the CDR3 is TGTGCCAGCAGGTTGTCGGGGGATGCGAGTCGGGGCTACACCTTC.